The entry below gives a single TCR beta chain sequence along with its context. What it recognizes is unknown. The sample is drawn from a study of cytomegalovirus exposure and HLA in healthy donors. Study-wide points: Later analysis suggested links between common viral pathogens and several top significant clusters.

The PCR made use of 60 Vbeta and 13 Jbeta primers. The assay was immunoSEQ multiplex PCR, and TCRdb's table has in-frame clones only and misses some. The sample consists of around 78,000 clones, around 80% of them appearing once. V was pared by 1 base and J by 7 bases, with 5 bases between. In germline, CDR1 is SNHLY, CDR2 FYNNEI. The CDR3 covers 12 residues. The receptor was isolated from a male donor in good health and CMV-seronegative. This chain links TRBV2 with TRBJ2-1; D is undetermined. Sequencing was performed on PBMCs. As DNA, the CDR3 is TGTGCCAGCAGTGAAGTACTGAATGAGCAGTTCTTC. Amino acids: CASSEVLNEQFF.